The rows below give T cell receptor beta chains drawn from one sample of a study of response to subunit inactivated influenza vaccine. MiXCR was run by TCRdb on the RT-PCR reads, yielding one entry per CDR3 protein. The data show about half a million distinct CDR3 sequences, roughly 9.7% seen once. The starting material was PBMCs from blood, obtained 40 to 50 days after vaccination. These receptors came from a man aged 50 to 59 who received an inactivated influenza vaccine. CDR3s include the opening cysteine and the closing phenylalanine or tryptophan. The D gene is left open where the match is weak. Rows give clone size only sometimes, using once, few, many, or a class for an expanded clone.

TRBV12-3/TRBV12-4,few,.,TRBJ2-5,CASSSDSPRKTQYF,TGTGCCAGCAGTTCGGACTCCCCCCGCAAGACCCAGTACTTC
TRBV21-1,.,.,TRBJ1-1,CASSKNAFRKQGNRRTEAFF,TGTGCCAGCAGCAAAAACGCGTTCCGTAAACAGGGGAATCGGAGGACTGAAGCTTTCTTT
TRBV4-3,few,TRBD2,TRBJ2-1,CASSQPGLAYEQFF,TGCGCCAGCAGCCAACCGGGACTAGCCTATGAGCAGTTCTTC
TRBV24-1,many,TRBD1,TRBJ2-5,CATSDRPGQYQETQYF,TGTGCCACCAGTGATCGTCCGGGACAGTACCAAGAGACCCAGTACTTC
TRBV4-2,few,TRBD2,TRBJ2-7,CASSQVGGSNEQYF,TGTGCCAGCAGCCAAGTAGGCGGGAGCAACGAGCAGTACTTC
TRBV27,few,TRBD1,TRBJ2-3,CASSRAPGQVADTQYF,TGTGCCAGCAGCCGCGCACCGGGACAGGTTGCAGATACGCAGTATTTT
TRBV7-2,.,.,TRBJ2-7,CASSLGPQLRSSEQYF,TGTGCCAGCAGCTTAGGTCCCCAGCTCAGGTCCTCCGAGCAGTACTTC
TRBV5-1,.,.,TRBJ2-5,CASRIGETQYF,TGCGCCAGCAGGATCGGGGAGACCCAGTACTTC
TRBV7-8,.,TRBD2,TRBJ2-5,CASSLASSGGLETQYF,TGTGCCAGCAGCTTAGCGTCTAGCGGGGGATTGGAGACCCAGTACTTC
TRBV5-4,few,TRBD2,TRBJ2-3,CASSVAPGTSVVGAVADTQYF,TGTGCCAGCAGCGTCGCCCCTGGGACTAGCGTAGTAGGGGCAGTCGCAGATACGCAGTATTTT
TRBV7-2,.,.,TRBJ2-1,CASSRSWGKYNEQFF,TGTGCCAGCAGCCGTAGCTGGGGGAAGTACAATGAGCAGTTCTTC
TRBV24-1,many,.,TRBJ1-2,CATPMAKYGYTF,TGTGCCACCCCTATGGCGAAATATGGCTACACCTTC
TRBV29-1,few,.,TRBJ2-1,CSGVRYNEQFF,TGCAGCGGAGTACGCTACAATGAGCAGTTCTTC
TRBV29-1,few,TRBD1,TRBJ1-2,CSVEDWDRGYDGYTF,TGCAGCGTTGAAGATTGGGACAGGGGTTATGATGGCTACACCTTC
TRBV20-1,.,.,TRBJ1-6,CSAPSQQSYNSPLHF,TGCAGTGCTCCCAGCCAGCAGTCCTATAATTCACCCCTCCACTTT
TRBV12-3/TRBV12-4,many,.,TRBJ2-5,CASSPTGPQETQYF,TGTGCCAGCAGTCCGACGGGACCCCAAGAGACCCAGTACTTC
TRBV7-2,.,TRBD1,TRBJ2-4,CASSLAGQGYSIQYF,TGTGCCAGCAGCTTAGCGGGACAGGGTTATAGCATTCAGTACTTC
TRBV9,.,TRBD1,TRBJ2-1,CASMNRGMGEQFF,TGTGCCAGCATGAACAGGGGCATGGGCGAGCAGTTCTTC
TRBV10-3,.,.,TRBJ1-1,CAISESRENTESFF,TGTGCCATCAGTGAGTCCCGGGAGAACACTGAATCTTTCTTT
TRBV11-2,once,TRBD1,TRBJ1-1,CASSFGTGDTEAFF,TGTGCCAGCAGCTTCGGGACAGGGGATACTGAAGCTTTCTTT
TRBV28,many,TRBD2,TRBJ2-5,CASQPGGREETQYF,TGTGCCAGCCAACCGGGAGGGAGGGAAGAGACCCAGTACTTC
TRBV9,.,.,TRBJ1-1,CASSSLQAEAFF,TGTGCCAGCAGCTCCCTGCAGGCTGAAGCTTTCTTT
TRBV28,few,.,TRBJ2-2,CASSLNAGVAGELFF,TGTGCCAGCAGTTTGAATGCAGGGGTAGCCGGGGAGCTGTTTTTT
TRBV11-2,many,TRBD2,TRBJ2-3,CASSSSASGMRPDTQYF,TGTGCCAGCAGCTCGTCTGCTAGCGGGATGCGACCTGATACGCAGTATTTT
TRBV28,few,TRBD2,TRBJ2-3,CASTKGGSSTDTQYF,TGTGCCAGCACCAAGGGAGGGTCTAGCACAGATACGCAGTATTTT
TRBV7-2,.,.,TRBJ2-1,CASSLVWRGDGTNEQFF,TGTGCCAGCAGCTTAGTCTGGCGTGGGGATGGTACCAATGAGCAGTTCTTC
TRBV6-5,few,.,TRBJ2-3,CASSYLRGTQYF,TGTGCCAGCAGTTACCTCCGTGGCACGCAGTATTTT
TRBV5-1,.,.,TRBJ2-7,CASSLGVPDHEQYF,TGCGCCAGCAGCTTGGGTGTCCCGGACCACGAGCAGTACTTC
TRBV15,few,.,TRBJ1-4,CATSSRQSNEKLFF,TGTGCCACCAGCAGTCGGCAGAGTAATGAAAAACTGTTTTTT
TRBV20-1,few,TRBD2,TRBJ2-5,CSARGLAGATYQETQYF,TGCAGTGCTAGAGGGCTAGCGGGGGCGACGTACCAAGAGACCCAGTACTTC
TRBV27,many,TRBD1,TRBJ2-5,CASSRDRASETQYF,TGTGCCAGCAGCCGGGACAGGGCGTCTGAGACCCAGTACTTC
TRBV6-2/TRBV6-3,few,.,TRBJ2-1,CASSYLAQGGAEIIESPSYNEQFF,TGTGCCAGCAGTTACTTGGCGCAGGGGGGGGCCGAAATAATCGAAAGTCCCTCCTACAATGAGCAGTTCTTC
TRBV5-1,.,TRBD1,TRBJ2-3,CASSSRTGQEDTQYF,TGCGCCAGCAGCTCGAGGACAGGGCAGGAGGATACGCAGTATTTT
TRBV29-1,many,.,TRBJ2-5,CSAIRVPETQYF,TGCAGCGCGATCAGGGTTCCGGAGACCCAGTACTTC
TRBV2,few,.,TRBJ1-2,CASSATGNYGYTF,TGTGCCAGCAGCGCTACAGGGAACTATGGCTACACCTTC
TRBV6-1,.,TRBD2,TRBJ2-3,CASSPKRGATDTQYF,TGTGCCAGCAGTCCCAAGCGGGGGGCCACAGATACGCAGTATTTT
TRBV29-1,many,TRBD1,TRBJ2-4,CSVKTGGKNIQYF,TGCAGCGTTAAGACAGGGGGGAAAAACATTCAGTACTTC
TRBV10-3,.,.,TRBJ2-7,CAISVGGATYEQYF,TGTGCCATCAGTGTTGGGGGAGCGACCTACGAGCAGTACTTC
TRBV7-8,few,.,TRBJ2-2,CASSYGWATLANTGELFF,TGTGCCAGCAGCTACGGTTGGGCAACCTTGGCAAACACCGGGGAGCTGTTTTTT
TRBV7-2,many,TRBD2,TRBJ2-7,CASSLTSGFSYEQYF,TGTGCCAGCAGCTTAACTAGCGGGTTTTCCTACGAGCAGTACTTC
TRBV5-4,.,.,TRBJ2-7,CASSADIAYEQYF,TGTGCCAGCAGCGCGGACATCGCCTACGAGCAGTACTTC
TRBV3-1,few,TRBD1,TRBJ1-2,CASRQDNRGRYGYTF,TGTGCCAGCCGCCAGGACAACAGGGGGAGGTATGGCTACACCTTC
TRBV20-1,many,TRBD2,TRBJ2-1,CSATGLTASDEQFF,TGCAGTGCTACGGGACTAACAGCAAGCGATGAGCAGTTCTTC
TRBV5-1,many,.,TRBJ2-1,CASSLDGRTPLYNEQFF,TGCGCCAGCAGCTTGGACGGCAGGACGCCCCTTTACAATGAGCAGTTCTTC
TRBV5-1,few,.,TRBJ2-1,CASSKVTWVSYNEQFF,TGCGCCAGCAGCAAAGTGACTTGGGTCTCCTACAATGAGCAGTTCTTC
TRBV27,.,TRBD1,TRBJ2-7,CAEGQGEEEQYF,TGTGCCGAGGGACAGGGTGAGGAGGAGCAGTACTTC
TRBV7-2,few,TRBD1,TRBJ2-7,CASGQGGNEQYF,TGTGCCAGCGGACAGGGAGGCAACGAGCAGTACTTC
TRBV7-9,.,TRBD1,TRBJ2-1,CASSHNRGRTHNEQFF,TGTGCCAGCAGCCACAACAGGGGCCGAACTCACAATGAGCAGTTCTTC
TRBV24-1,.,.,TRBJ2-2,CATSDLGPGELFF,TGTGCCACCAGTGATTTGGGTCCCGGGGAGCTGTTTTTT
TRBV29-1,.,.,TRBJ2-5,CSASRTDQETQYF,TGCAGCGCCTCGCGGACAGACCAAGAGACCCAGTACTTC